This T cell receptor beta chain was recovered during a study of blood T cells in healthy people across ages (dated by TCRdb to the mid-2010s). Regarding the study in general: In model experiments, template switching captured roughly one uniquely barcoded TCR beta cDNA molecule for every two T cells. To track age-related changes in TCR beta repertoire diversity, the study relied on deep sequencing normalized with unique cDNA molecular identifiers. The donors were split into four age groups: young (average roughly 15 years), middle-aged (about 40), aged (more than 60) and long-lived (under 85). To avoid experimental bias, donors of different ages were spread randomly across the sequencing lanes. Two additional independent replicas of 1 million unique cDNA reads from the same blood draw were analyzed for two donors (one aged 18 to 29 and one aged 80 or older). Overall study results and their limits: Observed TCR beta diversity per million T cells fell roughly linearly with age, and a significant reduction was already apparent by age roughly 40. Bulk unsorted PBMC profiling prevented conclusive comparison of naive and antigen-experienced compartments. The percentage of naive T cells measured by flow cytometry correlated strongly with observed TCR beta diversity. Compared with the aged group, the long-lived group had more naive CD4+ T cells, fewer expanded clones and increased TCR diversity, suggesting age selection. Because the CMV infection status of the donors was unknown, age-related changes in expanded clonotypes may potentially have been confounded. Estimates of total diversity based on one million sequenced T cells were considered lower bounds and underestimates.

Donors were a few dozen systemically healthy Caucasian individuals from Russia aged about 6 to 100 years. Each donor gave about 9.2 milliliters of peripheral blood, drawn into EDTA-treated Vacutainer tubes. Ficoll-Paque density-gradient centrifugation was used to isolate PBMCs, with at least 6.5 million per sample. Total RNA, at least 6 micrograms per sample, was extracted from PBMCs with Trizol reagent. For every donor, flow cytometry on a PBMC aliquot measured the percentage of naive CD45RAhigh/CD27high T cells. This clonotype was seen just once. What this receptor recognizes is not known. Base quality data are lacking; no much larger clone is found one base away. V is cut back by 4 bases and J by 0 bases, with 11 bases in the junction unmatched. The germline V gene provides CDR1 SGHRS and CDR2 YFSETQ. The CDR3 sequence holds 18 residues, the cysteine and phenylalanine included. The CDR3 DNA has 54 bases and is translated from base 1.

Receptors were amplified or captured by 5' RACE. Instrument on record: Illumina HiSeq 2500. A second PCR of about 7 to 12 cycles was run with a J-beta primer mix and a sample-barcoded 5' primer. A unique molecular identifier was introduced onto each TCR beta cDNA molecule by a template-switch 5' adaptor carrying 12 random nucleotides. Each sample yielded at least 3 million CDR3-containing paired-end reads. First-strand cDNA synthesis was performed from all RNA using the Mint cDNA synthesis kit, with priming by a TRBC-specific oligonucleotide. Following uracil-DNA glycosylase treatment, a first 18-cycle PCR with universal primers M1SS and BC2_uni_R was performed on all cDNA. Per the source publication's procedure: For normalization, 1 million high-quality reads were randomly selected from each sample, with every read carrying a distinct molecular identifier. Reads with shared molecular identifiers were discarded instead of being binned into consensus sequences. MiTCR, set to a Q25 quality threshold and the strictest error-elimination algorithm, was used for CDR3 identification, clonotype clustering and error correction. A nonparametric unseen species model with Euler transformation was used to estimate a lower bound on total TCR beta diversity. Starting from the raw public reads, TCRdb applied fastp trimming at Q25, assembled clones with MiXCR and retained in-frame beta chains. Duplicate CDR3 protein sequences are folded into a single record with the most common DNA and genes. The V and J calls come from TCRdb's annotation, not from the publication. In this sample the table shows about 1.8 million distinct CDR3 sequences, around 48% of which occur a single time. More than 2% of the sample is taken by the ten largest.

The rearrangement combines TRBV5-1 with TRBJ1-1, and 11 bases in between align with TRBD1. The sequenced sample consisted of blood. The clonotype comes from a woman between 40 and 55 years old in good health. The CDR3 reads CASSTPRGTGGLNTEAFF. The DNA sequence is TGCGCCAGCAGCACCCCCCGCGGGACAGGGGGTCTGAACACTGAAGCTTTCTTT.